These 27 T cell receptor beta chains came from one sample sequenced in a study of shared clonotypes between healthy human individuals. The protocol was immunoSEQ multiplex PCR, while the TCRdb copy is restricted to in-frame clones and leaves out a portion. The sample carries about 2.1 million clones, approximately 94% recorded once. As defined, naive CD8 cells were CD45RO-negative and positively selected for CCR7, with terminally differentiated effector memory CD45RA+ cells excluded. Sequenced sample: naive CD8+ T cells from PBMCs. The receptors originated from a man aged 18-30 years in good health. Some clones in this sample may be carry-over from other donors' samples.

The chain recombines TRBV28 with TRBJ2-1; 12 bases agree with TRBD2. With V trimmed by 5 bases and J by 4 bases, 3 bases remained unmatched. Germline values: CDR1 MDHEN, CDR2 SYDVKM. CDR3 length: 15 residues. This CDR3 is CASSGTSGLYNEQFF. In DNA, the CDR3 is TGTGCCAGCAGTGGGACTAGCGGGTTGTACAATGAGCAGTTCTTC.

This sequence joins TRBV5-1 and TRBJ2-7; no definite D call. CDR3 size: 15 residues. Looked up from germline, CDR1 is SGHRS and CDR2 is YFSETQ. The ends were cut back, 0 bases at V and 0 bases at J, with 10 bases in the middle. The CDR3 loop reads CASSLEAGPSYEQYF. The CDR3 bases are TGCGCCAGCAGCTTGGAGGCAGGTCCCTCCTACGAGCAGTACTTC. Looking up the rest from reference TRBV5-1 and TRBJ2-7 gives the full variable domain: KAGVTQTPRYLIKTRGQQVTLSCSPISGHRSVSWYQQTPGQGLQFLFEYFSETQRNKGNFPGRFSGRQFSNSRSEMNVSTLELGDSALYLCASSLEAGPSYEQYFGPGTRLTVT.

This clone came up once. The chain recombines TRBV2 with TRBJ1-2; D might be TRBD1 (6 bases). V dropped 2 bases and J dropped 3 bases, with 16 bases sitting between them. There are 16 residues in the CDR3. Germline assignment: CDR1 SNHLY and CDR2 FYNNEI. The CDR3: CASSESGARNDYGYTF. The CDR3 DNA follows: TGTGCCAGCAGTGAATCAGGGGCCAGGAATGACTATGGCTACACCTTC.

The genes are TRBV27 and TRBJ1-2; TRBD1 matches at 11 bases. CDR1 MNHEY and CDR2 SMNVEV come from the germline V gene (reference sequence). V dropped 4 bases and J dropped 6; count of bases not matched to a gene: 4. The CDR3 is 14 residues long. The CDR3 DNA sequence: TGTGCCAGCAGTTCACGGACAGGGGGCAATGGCTACACCTTC. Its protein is CASSSRTGGNGYTF.

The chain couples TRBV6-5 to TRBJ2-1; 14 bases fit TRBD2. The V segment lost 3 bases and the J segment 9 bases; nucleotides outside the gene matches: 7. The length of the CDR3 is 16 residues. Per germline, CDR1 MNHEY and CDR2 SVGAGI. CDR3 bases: TGTGCCAGCAGTTATTACTACGGACTAGCGGGAGGTGAGCAGTTCTTC. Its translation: CASSYYYGLAGGEQFF.

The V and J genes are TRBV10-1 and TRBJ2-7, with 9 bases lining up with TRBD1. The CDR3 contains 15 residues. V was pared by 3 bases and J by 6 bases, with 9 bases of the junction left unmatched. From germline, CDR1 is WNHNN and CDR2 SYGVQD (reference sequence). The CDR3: CASSDRPGTGFEQYF. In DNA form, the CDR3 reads TGCGCCAGCAGTGACCGTCCCGGGACAGGGTTCGAGCAGTACTTC.

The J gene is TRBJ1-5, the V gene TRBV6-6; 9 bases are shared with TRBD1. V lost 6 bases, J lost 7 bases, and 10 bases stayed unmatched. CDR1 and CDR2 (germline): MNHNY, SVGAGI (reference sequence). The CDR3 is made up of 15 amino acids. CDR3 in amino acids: CASSRGQGEGQPQHF. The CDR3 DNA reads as TGTGCCAGCAGCCGGGGACAGGGCGAGGGCCAGCCCCAGCATTTT.

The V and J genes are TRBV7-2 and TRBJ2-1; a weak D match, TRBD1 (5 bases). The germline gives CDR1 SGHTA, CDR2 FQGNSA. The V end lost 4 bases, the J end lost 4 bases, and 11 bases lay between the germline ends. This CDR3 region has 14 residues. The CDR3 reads CASSSREHYNEQFF. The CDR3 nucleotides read TGTGCCAGCAGCTCCAGGGAACATTACAATGAGCAGTTCTTC.

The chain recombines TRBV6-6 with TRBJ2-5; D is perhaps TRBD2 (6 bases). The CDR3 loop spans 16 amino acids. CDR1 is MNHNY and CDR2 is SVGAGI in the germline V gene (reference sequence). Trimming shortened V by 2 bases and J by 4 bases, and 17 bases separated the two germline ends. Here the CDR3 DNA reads TGTGCCAGCAGTTACCTGTGGGTGGGAGGCGGAGAGACCCAGTACTTC. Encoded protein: CASSYLWVGGGETQYF.

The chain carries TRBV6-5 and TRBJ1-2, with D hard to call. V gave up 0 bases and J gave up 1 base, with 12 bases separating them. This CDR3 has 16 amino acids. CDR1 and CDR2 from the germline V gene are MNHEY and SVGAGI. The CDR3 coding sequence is TGTGCCAGCAGTTACTCCTCCCCGGGCAGTAACTATGGCTACACCTTC. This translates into CASSYSSPGSNYGYTF.

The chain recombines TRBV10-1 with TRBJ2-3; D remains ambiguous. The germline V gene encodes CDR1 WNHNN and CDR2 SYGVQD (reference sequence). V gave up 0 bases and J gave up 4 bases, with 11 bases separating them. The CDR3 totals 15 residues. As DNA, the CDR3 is TGCGCCAGCAGTGAGTCAAGGATTTTGGCAGATACGCAGTATTTT. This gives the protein CASSESRILADTQYF.

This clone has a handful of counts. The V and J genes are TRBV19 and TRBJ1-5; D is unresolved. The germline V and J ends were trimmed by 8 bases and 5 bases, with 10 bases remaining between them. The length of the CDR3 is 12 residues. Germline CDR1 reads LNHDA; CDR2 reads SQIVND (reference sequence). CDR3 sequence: CASGVDDQPQHF. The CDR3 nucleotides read TGTGCCAGTGGGGTGGACGATCAGCCCCAGCATTTT.

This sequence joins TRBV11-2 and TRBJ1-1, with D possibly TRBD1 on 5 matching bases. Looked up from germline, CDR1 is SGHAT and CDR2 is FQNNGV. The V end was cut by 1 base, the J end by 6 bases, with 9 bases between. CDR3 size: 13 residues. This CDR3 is CASSLVQGAEAFF. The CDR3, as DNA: TGTGCCAGCAGCTTAGTTCAGGGAGCTGAAGCTTTCTTT.

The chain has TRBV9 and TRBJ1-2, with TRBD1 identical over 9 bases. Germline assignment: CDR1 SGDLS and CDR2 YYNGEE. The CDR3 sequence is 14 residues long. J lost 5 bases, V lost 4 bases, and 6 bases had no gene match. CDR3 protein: CASSTQGARYGYTF. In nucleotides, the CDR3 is TGTGCCAGCAGCACACAGGGGGCCAGGTATGGCTACACCTTC.

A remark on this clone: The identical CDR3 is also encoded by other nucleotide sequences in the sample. CDR3 bases: TGTGCCAGCAGCTTGGGCATTTCCTACGAGCAGTACTTC. Protein sequence: CASSLGISYEQYF. This chain connects TRBV7-8 to TRBJ2-7; D gene ambiguous. Trimming removed 3 bases from V and 1 base from J, with 7 bases in between. The CDR3 length is 13 residues. In germline, CDR1 is SGHVS, CDR2 FQNEAQ.

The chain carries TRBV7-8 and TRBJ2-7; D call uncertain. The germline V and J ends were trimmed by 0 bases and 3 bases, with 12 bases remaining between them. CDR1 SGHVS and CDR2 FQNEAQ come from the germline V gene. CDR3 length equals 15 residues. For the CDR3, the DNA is TGTGCCAGCAGCTTAGCGCGAGAAGGGTACTACGAGCAGTACTTC. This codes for CASSLAREGYYEQYF.

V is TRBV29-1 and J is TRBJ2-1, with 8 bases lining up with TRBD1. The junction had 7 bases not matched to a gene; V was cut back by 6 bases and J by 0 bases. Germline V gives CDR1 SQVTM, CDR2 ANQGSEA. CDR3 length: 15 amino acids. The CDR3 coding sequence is TGCAGCGTCGGACAGGGACAGCGCTCCTACAATGAGCAGTTCTTC. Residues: CSVGQGQRSYNEQFF.

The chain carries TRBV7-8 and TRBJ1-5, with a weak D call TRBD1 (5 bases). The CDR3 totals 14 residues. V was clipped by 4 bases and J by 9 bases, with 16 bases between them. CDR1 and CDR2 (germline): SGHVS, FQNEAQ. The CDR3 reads CASSSGDVLGPQHF. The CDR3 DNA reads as TGTGCCAGCAGCTCGGGGGACGTCTTAGGGCCCCAGCATTTT.

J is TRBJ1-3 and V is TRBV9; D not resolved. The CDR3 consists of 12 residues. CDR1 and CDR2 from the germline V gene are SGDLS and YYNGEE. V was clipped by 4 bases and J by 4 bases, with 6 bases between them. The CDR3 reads CASSLTGNTIYF. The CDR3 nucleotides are TGTGCCAGCAGCCTCACCGGAAACACCATATATTTT.

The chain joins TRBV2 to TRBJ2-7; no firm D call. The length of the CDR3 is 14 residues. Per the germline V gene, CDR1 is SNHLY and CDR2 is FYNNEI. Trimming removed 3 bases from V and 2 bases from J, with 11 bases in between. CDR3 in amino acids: CASSDPTDPYEQYF. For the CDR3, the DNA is TGTGCCAGCAGTGACCCGACGGACCCCTACGAGCAGTACTTC.

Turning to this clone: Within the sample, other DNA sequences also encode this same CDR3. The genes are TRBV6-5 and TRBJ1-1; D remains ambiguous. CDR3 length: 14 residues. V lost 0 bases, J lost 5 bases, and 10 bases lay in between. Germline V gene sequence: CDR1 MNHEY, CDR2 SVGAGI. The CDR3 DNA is TGTGCCAGCAGTTACTCGATACGTGGGACTGAAGCTTTCTTT. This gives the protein CASSYSIRGTEAFF.

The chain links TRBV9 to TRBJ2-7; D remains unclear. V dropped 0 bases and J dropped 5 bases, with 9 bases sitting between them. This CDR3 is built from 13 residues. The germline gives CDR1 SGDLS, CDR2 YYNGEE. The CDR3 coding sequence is TGTGCCAGCAGCGTAGCGGTCGGTCACGAGCAGTACTTC. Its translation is CASSVAVGHEQYF.

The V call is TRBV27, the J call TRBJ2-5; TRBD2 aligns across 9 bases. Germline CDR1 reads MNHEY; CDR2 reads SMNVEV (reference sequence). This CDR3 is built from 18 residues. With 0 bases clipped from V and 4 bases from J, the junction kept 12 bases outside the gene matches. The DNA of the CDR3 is TGTGCCAGCAGTTTATCTTACCCCGGGACTAGCCTTAGAGAGACCCAGTACTTC. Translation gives CASSLSYPGTSLRETQYF.

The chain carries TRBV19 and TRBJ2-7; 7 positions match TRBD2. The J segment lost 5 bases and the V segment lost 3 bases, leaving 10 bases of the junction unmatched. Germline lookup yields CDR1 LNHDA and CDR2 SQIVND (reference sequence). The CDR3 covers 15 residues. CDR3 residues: CASSIRWGGPNEQYF. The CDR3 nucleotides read TGTGCCAGTAGTATTCGATGGGGAGGGCCTAACGAGCAGTACTTC. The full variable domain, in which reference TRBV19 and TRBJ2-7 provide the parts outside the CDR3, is DGGITQSPKYLFRKEGQNVTLSCEQNLNHDAMYWYRQDPGQGLRLIYYSQIVNDFQKGDIAEGYSVSREKKESFPLTVTSAQKNPTAFYLCASSIRWGGPNEQYFGPGTRLTVT.

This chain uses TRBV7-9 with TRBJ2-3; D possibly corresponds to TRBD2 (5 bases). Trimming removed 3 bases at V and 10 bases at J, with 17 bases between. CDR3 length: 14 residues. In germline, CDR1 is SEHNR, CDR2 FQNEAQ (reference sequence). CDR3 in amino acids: CASSFYDGLDAQYF. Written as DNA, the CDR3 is TGTGCCAGCAGCTTCTATGACGGACTGGATGCGCAGTATTTT.

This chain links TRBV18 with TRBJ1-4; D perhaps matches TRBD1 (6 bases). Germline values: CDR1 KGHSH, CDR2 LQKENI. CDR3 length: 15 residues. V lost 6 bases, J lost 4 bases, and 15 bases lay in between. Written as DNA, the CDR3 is TGTGCCAGCTCGGCCGGACAGTCGGTTAATGAAAAACTGTTTTTT. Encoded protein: CASSAGQSVNEKLFF.

The CDR3 sequence: CASSLLWDSNTGELFF. Here the CDR3 DNA reads TGTGCCAGCAGCTTATTATGGGACAGCAACACCGGGGAGCTGTTTTTT. The rearrangement links TRBV7-6 to TRBJ2-2; 7 nucleotides line up with TRBD1. Germline CDR1 and CDR2: SGHVS and FNYEAQ. This CDR3 has 16 amino acids. The trim removed 2 bases at V and 2 bases at J, leaving 5 bases unmatched.